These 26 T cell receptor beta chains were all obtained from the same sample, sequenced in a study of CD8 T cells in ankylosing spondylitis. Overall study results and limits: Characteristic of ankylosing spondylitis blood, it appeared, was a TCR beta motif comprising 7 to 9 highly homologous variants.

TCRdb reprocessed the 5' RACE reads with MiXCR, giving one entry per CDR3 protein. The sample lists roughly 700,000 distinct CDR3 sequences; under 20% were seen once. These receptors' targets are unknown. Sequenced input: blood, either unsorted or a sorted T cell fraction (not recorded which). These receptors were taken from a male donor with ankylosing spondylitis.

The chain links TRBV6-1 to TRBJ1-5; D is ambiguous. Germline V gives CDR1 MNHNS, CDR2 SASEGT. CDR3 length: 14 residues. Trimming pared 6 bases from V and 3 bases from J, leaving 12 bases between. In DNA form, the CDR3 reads TGTGCCAGCAGCCCTGTAGACCTCAATCAGCCCCAGCATTTT. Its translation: CASSPVDLNQPQHF.

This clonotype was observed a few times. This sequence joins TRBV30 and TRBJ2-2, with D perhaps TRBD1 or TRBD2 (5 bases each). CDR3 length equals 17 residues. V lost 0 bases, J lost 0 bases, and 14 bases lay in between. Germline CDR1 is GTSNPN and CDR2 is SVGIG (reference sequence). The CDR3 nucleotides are TGTGCCTGGAGTGTGTGGGGACGGTTAGCGAACACCGGGGAGCTGTTTTTT. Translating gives CAWSVWGRLANTGELFF.

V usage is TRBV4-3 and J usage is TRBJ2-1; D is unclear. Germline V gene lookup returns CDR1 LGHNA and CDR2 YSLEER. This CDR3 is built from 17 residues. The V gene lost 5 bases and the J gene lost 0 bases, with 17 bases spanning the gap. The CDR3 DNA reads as TGCGCCAGCAGCTCCCAAGCCGTGTCGATCTCCTACAATGAGCAGTTCTTC. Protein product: CASSSQAVSISYNEQFF.

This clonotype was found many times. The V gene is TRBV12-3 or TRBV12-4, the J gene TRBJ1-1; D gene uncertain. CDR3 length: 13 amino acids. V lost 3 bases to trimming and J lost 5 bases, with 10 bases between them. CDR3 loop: CASSFSWGTEAFF. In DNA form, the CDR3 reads TGTGCCAGCAGTTTTTCTTGGGGAACTGAAGCTTTCTTT.

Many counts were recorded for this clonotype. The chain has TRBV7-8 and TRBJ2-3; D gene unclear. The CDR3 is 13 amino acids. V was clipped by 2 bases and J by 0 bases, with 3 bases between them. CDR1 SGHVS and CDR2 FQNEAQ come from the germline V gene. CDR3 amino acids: CASSLPSTDTQYF. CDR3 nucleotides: TGTGCCAGCAGCTTACCTAGCACAGATACGCAGTATTTT.

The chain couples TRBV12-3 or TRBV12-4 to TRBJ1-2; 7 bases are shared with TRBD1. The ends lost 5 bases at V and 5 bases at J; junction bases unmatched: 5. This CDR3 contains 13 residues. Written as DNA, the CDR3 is TGTGCCAGCAGTCAGGGGGGGGAGTATGGCTACACCTTC. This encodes CASSQGGEYGYTF.

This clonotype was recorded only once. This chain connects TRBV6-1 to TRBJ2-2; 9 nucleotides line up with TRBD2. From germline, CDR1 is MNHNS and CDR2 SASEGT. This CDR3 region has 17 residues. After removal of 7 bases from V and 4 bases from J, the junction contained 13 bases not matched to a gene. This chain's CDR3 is CASTPVAGGPSTGELFF. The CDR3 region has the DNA TGTGCCAGCACCCCTGTGGCGGGAGGGCCATCCACCGGGGAGCTGTTTTTT.

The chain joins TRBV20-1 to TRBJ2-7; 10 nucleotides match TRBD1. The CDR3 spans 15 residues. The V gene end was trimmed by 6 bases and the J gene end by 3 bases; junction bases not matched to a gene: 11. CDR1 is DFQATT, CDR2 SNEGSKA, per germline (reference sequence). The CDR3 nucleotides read TGCAGTGCCTCCCGGGGCCGGGACAGGGGCTACGAGCAGTACTTC. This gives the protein CSASRGRDRGYEQYF.

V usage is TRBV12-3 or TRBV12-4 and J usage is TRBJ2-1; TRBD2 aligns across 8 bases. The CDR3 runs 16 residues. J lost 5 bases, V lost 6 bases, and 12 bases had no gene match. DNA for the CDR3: TGTGCCAGCAGCCCGACCGGGGGGGAGGGAAACAATGAGCAGTTCTTC. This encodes CASSPTGGEGNNEQFF.

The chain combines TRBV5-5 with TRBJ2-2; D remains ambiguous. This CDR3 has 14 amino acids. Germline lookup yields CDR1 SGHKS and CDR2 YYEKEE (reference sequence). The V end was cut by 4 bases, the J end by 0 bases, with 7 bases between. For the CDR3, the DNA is TGTGCCAGCAGCCGGGCTACGAACACCGGGGAGCTGTTTTTT. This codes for CASSRATNTGELFF.

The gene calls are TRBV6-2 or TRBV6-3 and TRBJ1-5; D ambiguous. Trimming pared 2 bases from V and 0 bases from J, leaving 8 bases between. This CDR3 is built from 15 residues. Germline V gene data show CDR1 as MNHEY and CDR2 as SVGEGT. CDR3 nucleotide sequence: TGTGCCAGCAGTTACGGGATACATAGCAATCAGCCCCAGCATTTT. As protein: CASSYGIHSNQPQHF.

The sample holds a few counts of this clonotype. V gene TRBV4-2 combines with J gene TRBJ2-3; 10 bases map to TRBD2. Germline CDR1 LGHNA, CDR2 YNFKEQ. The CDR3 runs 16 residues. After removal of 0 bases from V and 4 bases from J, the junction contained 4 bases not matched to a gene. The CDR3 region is CASSQEPSGSPDTQYF. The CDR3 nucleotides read TGTGCCAGCAGCCAAGAGCCTAGCGGGAGCCCAGATACGCAGTATTTT.

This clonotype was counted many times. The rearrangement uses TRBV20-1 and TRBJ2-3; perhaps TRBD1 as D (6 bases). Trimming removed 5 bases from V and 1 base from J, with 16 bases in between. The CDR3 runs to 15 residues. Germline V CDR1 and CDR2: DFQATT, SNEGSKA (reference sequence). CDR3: CSALQGSRGTDTQYF. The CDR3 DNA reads TGCAGTGCTTTACAGGGCTCCAGAGGCACAGATACGCAGTATTTT.

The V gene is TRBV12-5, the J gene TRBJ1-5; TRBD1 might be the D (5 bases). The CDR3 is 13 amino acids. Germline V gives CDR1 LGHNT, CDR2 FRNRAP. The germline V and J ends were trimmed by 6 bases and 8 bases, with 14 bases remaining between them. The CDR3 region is CASGSWGEKPQHF. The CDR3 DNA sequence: TGTGCTAGTGGCTCGTGGGGGGAGAAGCCCCAGCATTTT.

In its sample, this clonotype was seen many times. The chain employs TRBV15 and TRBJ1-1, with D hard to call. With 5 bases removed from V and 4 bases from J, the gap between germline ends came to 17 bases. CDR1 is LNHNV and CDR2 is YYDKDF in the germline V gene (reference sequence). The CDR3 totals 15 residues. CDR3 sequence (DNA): TGTGCCACCAGCCGGCAGCCGCCTATCGGCACTGAAGCTTTCTTT. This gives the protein CATSRQPPIGTEAFF.

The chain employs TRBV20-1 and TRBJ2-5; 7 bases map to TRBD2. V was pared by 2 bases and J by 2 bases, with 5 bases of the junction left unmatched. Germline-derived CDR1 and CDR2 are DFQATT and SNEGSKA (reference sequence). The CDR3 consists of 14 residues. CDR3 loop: CSARRPAGQETQYF. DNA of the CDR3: TGCAGTGCTAGAAGACCAGCGGGACAAGAGACCCAGTACTTC.

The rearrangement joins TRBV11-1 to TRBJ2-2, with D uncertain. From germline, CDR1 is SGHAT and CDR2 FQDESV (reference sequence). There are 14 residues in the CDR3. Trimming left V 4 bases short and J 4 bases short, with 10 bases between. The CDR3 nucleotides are TGTGCCAGCAGCTCTCCTCAGATCACCGGGGAGCTGTTTTTT. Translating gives CASSSPQITGELFF.

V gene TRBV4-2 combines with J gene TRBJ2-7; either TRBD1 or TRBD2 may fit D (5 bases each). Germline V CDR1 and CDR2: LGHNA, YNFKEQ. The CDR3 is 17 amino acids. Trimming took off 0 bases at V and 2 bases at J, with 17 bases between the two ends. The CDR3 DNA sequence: TGTGCCAGCAGCCAAGATCAGGACACCTTGGGAGCCTACGAGCAGTACTTC. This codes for CASSQDQDTLGAYEQYF.

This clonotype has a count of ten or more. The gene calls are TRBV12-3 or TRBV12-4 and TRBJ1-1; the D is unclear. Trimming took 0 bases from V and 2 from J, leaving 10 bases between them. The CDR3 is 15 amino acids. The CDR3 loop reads CASSLADRSNTEAFF. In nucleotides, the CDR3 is TGTGCCAGCAGTTTAGCGGATAGGAGTAACACTGAAGCTTTCTTT.

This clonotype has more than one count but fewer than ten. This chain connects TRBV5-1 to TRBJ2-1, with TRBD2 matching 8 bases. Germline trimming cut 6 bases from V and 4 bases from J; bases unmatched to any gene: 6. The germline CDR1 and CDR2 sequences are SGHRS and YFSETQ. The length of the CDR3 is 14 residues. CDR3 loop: CASTSSGMYNEQFF. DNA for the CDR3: TGCGCCAGCACTAGTAGCGGGATGTACAATGAGCAGTTCTTC.

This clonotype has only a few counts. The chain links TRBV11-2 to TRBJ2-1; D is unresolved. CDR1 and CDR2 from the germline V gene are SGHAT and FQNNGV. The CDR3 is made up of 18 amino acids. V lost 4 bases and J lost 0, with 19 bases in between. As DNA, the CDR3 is TGTGCCAGCAGCTCCCCTTCCCAAGCCAGAAGCTCCTACAATGAGCAGTTCTTC. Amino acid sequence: CASSSPSQARSSYNEQFF.

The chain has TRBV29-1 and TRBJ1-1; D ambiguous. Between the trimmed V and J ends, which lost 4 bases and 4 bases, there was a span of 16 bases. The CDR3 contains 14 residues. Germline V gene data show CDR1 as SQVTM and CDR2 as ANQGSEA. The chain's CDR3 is CSVGGTGLGTEAFF. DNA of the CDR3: TGCAGCGTTGGAGGTACGGGCTTGGGCACTGAAGCTTTCTTT.

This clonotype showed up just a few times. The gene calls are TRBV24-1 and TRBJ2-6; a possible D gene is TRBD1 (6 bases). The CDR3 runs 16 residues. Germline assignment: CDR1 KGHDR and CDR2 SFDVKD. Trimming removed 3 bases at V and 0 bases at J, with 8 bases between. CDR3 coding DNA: TGTGCCACCAGTGATGGACAGATCTCTGGGGCCAACGTCCTGACTTTC. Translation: CATSDGQISGANVLTF.

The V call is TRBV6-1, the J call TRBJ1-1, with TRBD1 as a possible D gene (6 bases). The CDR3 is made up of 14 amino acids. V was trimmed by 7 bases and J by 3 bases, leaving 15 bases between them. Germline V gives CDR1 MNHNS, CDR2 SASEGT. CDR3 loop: CASNGGGWDTEAFF. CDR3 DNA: TGTGCCAGCAACGGAGGGGGGTGGGACACTGAAGCTTTCTTT.

The CDR3 region has the DNA TGCAGCGTCCTGCACGGCGAGCAGTACTTC. Amino acids: CSVLHGEQYF. The V call is TRBV29-1, the J call TRBJ2-7, with D unclear. Germline V gene sequence: CDR1 SQVTM, CDR2 ANQGSEA. The germline V and J ends were trimmed by 6 bases and 6 bases, with 9 bases remaining between them. CDR3 length: 10 residues.

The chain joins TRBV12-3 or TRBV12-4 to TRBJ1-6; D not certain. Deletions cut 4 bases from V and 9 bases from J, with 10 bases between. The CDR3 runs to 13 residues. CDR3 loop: CASSSLPLSPLHF. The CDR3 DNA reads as TGTGCCAGCAGTTCCCTCCCTCTTTCACCCCTCCACTTT.